A selection of T cell receptor beta chains follows, all from one sample in a study of CD8 T cells in Susac syndrome. TCRdb re-called the immunoSEQ multiplex PCR reads through MiXCR, storing one row per CDR3 protein. This table holds around 50,000 distinct CDR3 sequences, 92% found once. The specimen sequenced was CD8+ T cells from PBMCs. The receptors here all came from a human donor in good health. The CDR3 runs from the conserved cysteine through the conserved F or W. The D gene is left open where the match is weak. Size is stated for part of the rows, as once, few or many counts, or as a class when the clone is expanded.

TRBV7-2	TRBJ2-2	TRBD1	once	CASSFSVGGGGELFF	TGTGCCAGCAGCTTCTCCGTAGGGGGCGGCGGGGAGCTGTTTTTT
TRBV7-9	TRBJ2-1	.	.	CASSPLAESYNEQFF	TGTGCCAGCAGCCCTTTAGCGGAAAGTTACAATGAGCAGTTCTTC
TRBV20-1	TRBJ2-7	.	.	CSARDEAAGAYEQYF	TGCAGTGCTAGAGATGAGGCAGCTGGGGCCTACGAGCAGTACTTC
TRBV6-2/TRBV6-3	TRBJ2-5	.	.	CASRVQETQYF	TGTGCCAGCAGAGTACAAGAGACCCAGTACTTC
TRBV30	TRBJ1-2	TRBD1	.	CAREQGADGYTF	TGTGCCAGGGAACAGGGGGCGGATGGCTACACCTTC
TRBV4-1	TRBJ2-2	TRBD2	.	CASSPTSGRALAGELFF	TGCGCCAGCAGCCCAACTAGCGGGAGGGCCCTCGCCGGGGAGCTGTTTTTT
TRBV27	TRBJ2-7	.	once	CASSLARGRGEQYF	TGTGCCAGCAGTTTGGCCAGGGGGCGGGGGGAGCAGTACTTC
TRBV7-9	TRBJ2-7	.	.	CASSPGLLPTEQYF	TGTGCCAGCAGCCCGGGCCTCCTGCCCACCGAGCAGTACTTC
TRBV5-1	TRBJ1-2	TRBD1	once	CASSLGGTDGYTF	TGCGCCAGCAGCTTGGGGGGGACAGATGGCTACACCTTC
TRBV12-3/TRBV12-4	TRBJ1-2	.	once	CASSQAGVANYGYTF	TGTGCCAGCAGTCAAGCAGGGGTTGCTAACTATGGCTACACCTTC
TRBV6-6	TRBJ2-2	.	.	CASSNPVLVTGELFF	TGTGCCAGCAGTAACCCGGTACTGGTCACCGGGGAGCTGTTTTTT
TRBV5-1	TRBJ1-1	.	once	CASSLVEGWPEAFF	TGCGCCAGCAGCTTGGTCGAGGGGTGGCCTGAAGCTTTCTTT
TRBV20-1	TRBJ2-7	.	.	CSARDTGPAYEQYF	TGCAGTGCTAGAGACACAGGGCCTGCCTACGAGCAGTACTTC
TRBV14	TRBJ1-1	TRBD1	.	CASSQDPDRLTEAFF	TGTGCCAGCAGCCAAGATCCGGACAGGCTCACTGAAGCTTTCTTT
TRBV27	TRBJ1-5	.	once	CASSTQGQPQHF	TGTGCCAGCAGCACTCAGGGCCAGCCCCAGCATTTT
TRBV4-1	TRBJ1-1	.	.	CASSQAIQNTEAFF	TGCGCCAGCAGCCAAGCGATCCAGAACACTGAAGCTTTCTTT
TRBV29-1	TRBJ2-3	TRBD1	.	CSVYGQEPDTQYF	TGCAGCGTGTACGGACAGGAACCAGATACGCAGTATTTT
TRBV15	TRBJ2-3	TRBD2	.	CATSRVLTSGSGDTQYF	TGTGCCACCAGCAGAGTGTTGACTAGCGGGAGCGGAGATACGCAGTATTTT
TRBV7-8	TRBJ2-7	.	once	CASSLEWGAGNYEQYF	TGTGCCAGCAGCTTAGAGTGGGGGGCAGGGAACTACGAGCAGTACTTC
TRBV14	TRBJ1-4	.	few	CASSQVSPGVNEKLFF	TGTGCCAGCAGCCAAGTCTCGCCCGGGGTAAATGAAAAACTGTTTTTT
TRBV19	TRBJ2-1	.	few	CASSIVAGGNEQFF	TGTGCCAGTAGTATAGTAGCCGGGGGCAATGAGCAGTTCTTC
TRBV19	TRBJ2-1	.	.	CASSMGWGKVGNEQFF	TGTGCCAGTAGTATGGGGTGGGGTAAAGTGGGCAATGAGCAGTTCTTC
TRBV6-2/TRBV6-3	TRBJ1-5	.	once	CASRGGPKRVSNQPQHF	TGTGCCAGCAGAGGAGGGCCTAAAAGGGTTAGCAATCAGCCCCAGCATTTT
TRBV6-5	TRBJ2-1	TRBD1	.	CASLGGTANNEQFF	TGTGCCAGCCTTGGTGGGACAGCAAACAATGAGCAGTTCTTC
TRBV30	TRBJ1-4	TRBD1	.	CAWSVWTGNEKLFF	TGTGCCTGGAGTGTCTGGACAGGGAATGAAAAACTGTTTTTT
TRBV6-6	TRBJ2-7	TRBD2	once	CASSYSGTSGYEQYF	TGTGCCAGCAGTTACTCAGGGACTAGCGGTTACGAGCAGTACTTC
TRBV6-1	TRBJ2-2	.	.	CASSERRTYTGELFF	TGTGCCAGCAGTGAACGGAGAACCTACACCGGGGAGCTGTTTTTT
TRBV7-9	TRBJ2-3	TRBD2	.	CASSLGTSGSTDTQYF	TGTGCCAGCAGCTTAGGGACTAGCGGAAGCACAGATACGCAGTATTTT
TRBV2	TRBJ2-7	.	.	CASSEGPPSSYEQYF	TGTGCCAGCAGTGAGGGACCGCCGAGCTCCTACGAGCAGTACTTC
TRBV9	TRBJ2-7	TRBD2	.	CASSEQVGNHGLEEQYF	TGTGCCAGCAGCGAGCAGGTGGGTAACCATGGACTAGAGGAGCAGTACTTC
TRBV7-2	TRBJ2-7	.	.	CASSLALTLTAEGEQYF	TGTGCCAGCAGCTTAGCGTTGACATTGACAGCGGAGGGGGAGCAGTACTTC
TRBV2	TRBJ2-1	.	.	CANLVGPYNEQFF	TGTGCCAACCTCGTAGGCCCTTACAATGAGCAGTTCTTC
TRBV18	TRBJ2-3	.	.	CASSPPSGTHPTGTQYF	TGTGCCAGCTCACCCCCGTCGGGGACCCACCCCACGGGTACGCAGTATTTT
TRBV25-1	TRBJ2-5	TRBD1	.	CASSSPGQGAEETQYF	TGTGCCAGCAGTTCGCCGGGACAGGGGGCTGAAGAGACCCAGTACTTC
TRBV27	TRBJ2-1	.	.	CASITANEQFF	TGTGCCAGCATTACAGCCAATGAGCAGTTCTTC
TRBV13	TRBJ2-2	TRBD2	.	CASRGGLAGLNTGELFF	TGTGCCAGCAGGGGGGGACTAGCGGGACTGAACACCGGGGAGCTGTTTTTT
TRBV5-1	TRBJ2-7	TRBD2	.	CASSLAGGTSGYEQYF	TGCGCCAGCAGCTTGGCCGGCGGGACTAGCGGCTACGAGCAGTACTTC
TRBV7-9	TRBJ2-5	TRBD1	once	CASTNRPRGMMETQYF	TGTGCCAGCACCAATAGGCCCAGGGGGATGATGGAGACCCAGTACTTC
TRBV2	TRBJ2-1	.	.	CASPGRRSNEQFF	TGTGCCAGCCCGGGTAGGCGTTCCAATGAGCAGTTCTTC
TRBV14	TRBJ2-1	.	.	CASSRAGPYNEQFF	TGTGCCAGCAGCCGGGCAGGGCCCTACAATGAGCAGTTCTTC
TRBV6-5	TRBJ2-1	TRBD2	.	CASSYSRGAGRGAVNEQFF	TGTGCCAGCAGTTACTCTAGGGGCGCGGGGAGGGGTGCAGTGAATGAGCAGTTCTTC
TRBV5-6	TRBJ2-1	.	.	CASSHTTNEQFF	TGTGCCAGCAGTCACACAACGAATGAGCAGTTCTTC
TRBV7-2	TRBJ2-1	TRBD2	.	CASSLEGLAASNEQFF	TGTGCCAGCAGCTTAGAAGGCCTAGCGGCGTCCAATGAGCAGTTCTTC
TRBV6-5	TRBJ2-1	.	.	CASSWGLSSYNEQFF	TGTGCCAGCAGTTGGGGACTTAGCTCCTACAATGAGCAGTTCTTC
TRBV3-1	TRBJ2-1	.	.	CASSQAGWGYNEQFF	TGTGCCAGCAGCCAAGCGGGTTGGGGATACAATGAGCAGTTCTTC
TRBV27	TRBJ2-5	TRBD2	.	CASTRSGRKQETQYF	TGTGCCAGCACTCGTAGCGGGAGGAAGCAAGAGACCCAGTACTTC
TRBV29-1	TRBJ2-7	.	.	CSVEDLNVPPPREQYF	TGCAGCGTTGAAGATCTGAACGTTCCACCTCCAAGGGAGCAGTACTTC
TRBV7-6	TRBJ2-1	.	.	CASSSSGSRGGDNEQFF	TGTGCCAGCAGCTCCTCAGGGTCCCGGGGTGGGGACAATGAGCAGTTCTTC
TRBV19	TRBJ1-2	.	once	CASRTALAGDYGYTF	TGTGCCAGCCGGACAGCCCTAGCAGGAGACTATGGCTACACCTTC
TRBV20-1	TRBJ2-7	.	.	CSAILAYEQYF	TGCAGTGCTATCCTTGCCTACGAGCAGTACTTC
TRBV7-2	TRBJ2-3	.	.	CASSLVASRRDTQYF	TGTGCCAGCAGCTTAGTCGCTAGCCGGCGGGATACGCAGTATTTT
TRBV6-5	TRBJ2-5	.	.	CASSATRTQETQYF	TGTGCCAGCAGCGCGACCCGAACTCAGGAGACCCAGTACTTC
TRBV13	TRBJ2-3	TRBD2	.	CASSPGLAEGVDTQYF	TGTGCCAGCAGCCCCGGACTAGCGGAGGGGGTAGATACGCAGTATTTT